Following are 8 T cell receptor beta chains from one sample sequenced in a study of regulatory T cells in long-lasting Graves disease. CDR3 regions were amplified by Arm-PCR using iRepertoire HTBI primers to build TCR beta libraries. TCRdb analysed the multiplex PCR reads with MiXCR anew, one entry per CDR3 protein. The sample lists roughly 420,000 distinct CDR3 sequences, 12% to 15% occurring once. Time point noted: newly diagnosed GD, antithyroid drugs for less than 3 months. Extracted RNA from PBMCs served as the source of the TCR library. These data also featured in a second study, about T cells in Graves' hyperthyroidism and ophthalmopathy.

This specimen consisted of peripheral blood mononuclear cells (PBMCs), obtained at new diagnosis, from a patient treated with antithyroid drugs. These receptors were obtained from a woman aged 45 to 65 with Graves disease.

This clonotype occurred many times. The gene calls are TRBV10-3 and TRBJ2-7, with D tentatively TRBD2 (6 bases). This CDR3 contains 13 residues. CDR1 is ENHRY and CDR2 is SYGVKD in the germline V gene. V was shortened by 6 bases and J by 5 bases, with 14 bases between the two germline ends. The CDR3: CAISREPEDEQYF. The CDR3 bases are TGTGCCATCAGCCGGGAGCCCGAGGACGAGCAGTACTTC.

This sequence joins TRBV7-3 and TRBJ2-5; 10 positions agree with TRBD2. CDR3 length: 15 residues. V gave up 2 bases and J gave up 1 base; unmatched junction bases: 1. Per the germline V gene, CDR1 is SGHTA and CDR2 is FQGTGA. CDR3 amino acids: CASSLEREGQETQYF. For the CDR3, the DNA is TGTGCCAGCAGCTTAGAGCGGGAGGGCCAAGAGACCCAGTACTTC.

This clonotype was seen a handful of times. This chain joins TRBV19 and TRBJ1-3, with D uncertain. Trimming stripped 1 base from V and 0 bases from J, with 16 bases between. In germline, CDR1 is LNHDA, CDR2 SQIVND (reference sequence). CDR3 length: 18 amino acids. CDR3 sequence reads: CASSIGRAYTFSGNTIYF. CDR3 DNA: TGTGCCAGTAGTATAGGACGAGCTTACACCTTCTCTGGAAACACCATATATTTT. The complete variable domain, with remaining parts taken from reference TRBV19 and TRBJ1-3, reads DGGITQSPKYLFRKEGQNVTLSCEQNLNHDAMYWYRQDPGQGLRLIYYSQIVNDFQKGDIAEGYSVSREKKESFPLTVTSAQKNPTAFYLCASSIGRAYTFSGNTIYFGEGSWLTVV.

This clonotype was counted ten times or more. J is TRBJ1-6 and V is TRBV12-3 or TRBV12-4; D perhaps matches TRBD1 (5 bases). V gave up 3 bases and J gave up 13 bases, with 22 bases separating them. The CDR3 runs to 16 residues. CDR3 region: CASSLPGRGDFTPLHF. The CDR3 coding sequence is TGTGCCAGCAGTTTGCCGGGCCGAGGGGACTTTACCCCCCTCCACTTT.

The V gene is TRBV6-5, the J gene TRBJ2-7; D unclear. This CDR3 contains 15 residues. V gave up 0 bases and J gave up 3 bases, with 12 bases separating them. Per germline, CDR1 MNHEY and CDR2 SVGAGI. Here the CDR3 reads CASSYSKLANYEQYF. The CDR3 DNA follows: TGTGCCAGCAGTTACTCGAAGTTGGCTAACTACGAGCAGTACTTC.

This clonotype was counted many times. This chain links TRBV4-2 with TRBJ1-1, with TRBD1 matching over 7 bases. Germline CDR1 reads LGHNA; CDR2 reads YNFKEQ. The CDR3 runs 14 residues. V lost 6 bases to trimming and J lost 0 bases; unmatched junction nucleotides: 4. CDR3 sequence reads: CASRTDRLNTEAFF. The CDR3 DNA reads as TGTGCCAGCAGGACGGACAGGTTGAACACTGAAGCTTTCTTT.

As to this clonotype: A read error is the likely source, as a far larger clone sits one nucleotide away. V and J are TRBV5-5 and TRBJ2-1, with D hard to call. Judging by the DNA end, TRBJ2-3 fits better; the J call may be wrong. This CDR3 spans 15 amino acids. CDR1 is SGHKS and CDR2 is YYEKEE in the germline V gene (reference sequence). CDR3 nucleotides: TGCGCCAGCAGCTTGTCTAGAACCGATATGAATACGCAGTATTTT. It is translated as CASSLSRTDMNTQYF.

This clonotype has a count of ten or more. The chain employs TRBV20-1 and TRBJ2-7, with D uncertain. Trimming took 6 bases from V and 3 from J, leaving 27 bases between them. The CDR3 is 17 residues long. CDR1 and CDR2 (germline): DFQATT, SNEGSKA (reference sequence). CDR3 residues: CSALPGRYDLPFYEQYF. The DNA of the CDR3 is TGCAGTGCCCTTCCCGGCCGGTACGACTTACCATTCTACGAGCAGTACTTC.